The source of this TCR beta chain is a study of shared clonotypes between healthy human individuals. The study, taken as a whole, reports: Richness estimates generally favored naive over memory subsets. Among non-shared clonotypes, generation probabilities were lower than among those shared by all four donors.

Per the authors' pipeline: Because ImmunoSEQ provided only junction sequences with no quality scores, the filtering differed. Only in-frame clones appear in the TCRdb table, and some are missing; sequencing was by immunoSEQ multiplex PCR. That table is the source of V, J and clone size, and D and trimming were worked out from the DNA. The sample includes 2 million to 3 million clones, roughly 93% of them seen just once. This CDR3 spans 15 amino acids. Germline V gene sequence: CDR1 PRHDT, CDR2 FYEKMQ (reference sequence). V shed 5 bases, J shed 1 base, and the junction held 5 bases outside the gene matches. In the case of this clone: Its specificity is not known.

The chain is built from TRBV13 and TRBJ1-1, with 9 bases that match TRBD1. Specimen: naive CD4+ T cells from PBMCs. Stated subset: CD45RA+ positively selected. The clonotype comes from a man aged 18 to 35 in good health. Some clones in this sample may be carry-over from other donors' samples. The chain's CDR3 is CASSTWTGENTEAFF. The CDR3 nucleotides read TGTGCCAGCAGCACATGGACAGGGGAGAACACTGAAGCTTTCTTT.